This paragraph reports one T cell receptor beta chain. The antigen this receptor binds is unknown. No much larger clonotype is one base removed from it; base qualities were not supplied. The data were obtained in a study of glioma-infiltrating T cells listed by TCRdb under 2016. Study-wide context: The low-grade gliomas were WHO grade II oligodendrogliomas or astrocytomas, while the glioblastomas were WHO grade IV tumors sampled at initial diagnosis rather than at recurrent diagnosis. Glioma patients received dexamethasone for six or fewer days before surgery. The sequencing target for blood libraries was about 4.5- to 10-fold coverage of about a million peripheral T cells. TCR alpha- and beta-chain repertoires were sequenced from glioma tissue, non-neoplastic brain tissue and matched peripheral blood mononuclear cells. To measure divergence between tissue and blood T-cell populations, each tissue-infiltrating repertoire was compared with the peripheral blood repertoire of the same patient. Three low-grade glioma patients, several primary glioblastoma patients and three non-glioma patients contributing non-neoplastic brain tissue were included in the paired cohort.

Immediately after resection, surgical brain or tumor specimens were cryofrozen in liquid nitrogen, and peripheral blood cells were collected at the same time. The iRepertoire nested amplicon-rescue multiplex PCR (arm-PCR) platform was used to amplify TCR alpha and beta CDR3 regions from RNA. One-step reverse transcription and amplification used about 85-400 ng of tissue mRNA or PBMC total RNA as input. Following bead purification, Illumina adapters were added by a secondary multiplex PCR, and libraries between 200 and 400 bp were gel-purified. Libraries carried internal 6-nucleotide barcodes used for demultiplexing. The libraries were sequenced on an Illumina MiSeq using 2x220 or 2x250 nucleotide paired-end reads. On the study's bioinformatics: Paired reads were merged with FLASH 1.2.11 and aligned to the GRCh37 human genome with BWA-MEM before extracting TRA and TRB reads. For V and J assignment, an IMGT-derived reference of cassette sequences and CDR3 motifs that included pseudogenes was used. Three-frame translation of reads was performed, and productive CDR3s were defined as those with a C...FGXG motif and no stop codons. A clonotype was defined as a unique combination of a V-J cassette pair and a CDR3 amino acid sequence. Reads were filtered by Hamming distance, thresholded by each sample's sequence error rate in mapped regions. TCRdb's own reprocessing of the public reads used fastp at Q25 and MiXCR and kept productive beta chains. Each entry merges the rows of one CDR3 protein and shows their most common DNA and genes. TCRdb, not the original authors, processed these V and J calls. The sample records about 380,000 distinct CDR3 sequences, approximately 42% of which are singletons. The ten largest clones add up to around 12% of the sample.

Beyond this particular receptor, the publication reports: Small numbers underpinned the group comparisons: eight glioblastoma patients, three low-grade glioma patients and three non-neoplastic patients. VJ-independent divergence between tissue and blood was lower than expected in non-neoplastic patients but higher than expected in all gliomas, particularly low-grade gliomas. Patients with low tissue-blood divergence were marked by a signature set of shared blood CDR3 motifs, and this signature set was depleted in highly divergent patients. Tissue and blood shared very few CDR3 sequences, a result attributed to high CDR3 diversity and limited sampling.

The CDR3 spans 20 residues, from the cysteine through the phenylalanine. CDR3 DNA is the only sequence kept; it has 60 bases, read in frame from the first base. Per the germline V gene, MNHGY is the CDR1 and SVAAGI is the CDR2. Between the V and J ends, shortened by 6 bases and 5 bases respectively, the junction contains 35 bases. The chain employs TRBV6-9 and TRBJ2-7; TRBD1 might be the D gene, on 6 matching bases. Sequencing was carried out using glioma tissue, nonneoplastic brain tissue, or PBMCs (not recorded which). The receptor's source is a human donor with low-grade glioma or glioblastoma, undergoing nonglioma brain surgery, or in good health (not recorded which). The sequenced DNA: TGTGCCAGCAGCTTAGGTTCGGCTGGGCGGACAGCCGATGATCCCCACGAGCAGTACTTC. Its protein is CASSLGSAGRTADDPHEQYF.